This T cell receptor beta chain came from a study of cytomegalovirus exposure and HLA in healthy donors. Turning to the study itself: The approximately 660 first-cohort repertoires shared a platform with the 110 or so validation repertoires, as reported in a later analysis.

The CDR3 runs to 16 residues. Germline-derived CDR1 and CDR2 are SGHTA and FQGNSA. Trimming at V came to 3 bases and at J to 6 bases, leaving 11 bases not matched to a gene. On this clone itself: The antigen remains undetermined.

Study-wide points: The study designated fewer than 200 TCR beta chains cytomegalovirus-associated. One later analysis, an examination of the 100 to 150 validation repertoires, found that first-cohort TCR clusters tended to co-occur in them. Per published reports, the classifier diagnosed cytomegalovirus status with high specificity and sensitivity.

Assay: immunoSEQ multiplex PCR; the TCRdb copy retains only in-frame clones and omits some. The sample contains about 240,000 clones, approximately 87% of which appear only once. The receptor was derived from a man in his late teens or twenties in good health and CMV-seronegative. The material sequenced was PBMCs. This chain uses TRBV7-2 with TRBJ2-7; TRBD2 agrees at 10 bases. The CDR3: CASSFTSGRAVAEQYF. The CDR3 bases are TGTGCCAGCAGCTTTACCAGCGGGAGGGCCGTTGCCGAGCAGTACTTC.